The rows below give T cell receptor beta chains drawn from one sample of a study of T cell responses to AZD1222 COVID-19 vaccine. Here immunoSEQ multiplex PCR was the method, and the copy in TCRdb shows in-frame clones only, minus some. The sample includes about 120,000 clones, 85% to 95% seen only once; the top ten take roughly 7%. Sequenced material: peripheral blood, taken on day 0 of AZD1222 vaccination. The receptors were gathered from an adult in good health. The CDR3 runs from the conserved cysteine through the conserved F or W. D genes are given only for firm matches. Some rows mark clone size as missing; the rest say once, few, many or name a class of expanded clone.

j_call cdr3_length clone_size d_call v_call cdr3_nt cdr3_aa
TRBJ2-5 12 . . TRBV5-4 TGTGCCAGCAGCTTGGAGTTGGAGACCCAGTACTTC CASSLELETQYF
TRBJ1-6 15 . . TRBV6-5 TGTGCCAGCAGCCCCACAGGGACGGACAATTCACCCCTCCACTTT CASSPTGTDNSPLHF
TRBJ2-7 13 . . TRBV11-2 TGTGCCAGCAGCTTAGGGGTTTCGGGCGAGCAGTACTTC CASSLGVSGEQYF
TRBJ1-1 13 . TRBD1 TRBV19 TGTGCCAGCCACAGGGGAGTGCTCACTGAAGCTTTCTTT CASHRGVLTEAFF
TRBJ1-6 13 . TRBD1 TRBV30 TGTGCCTATCAGACAGGGGGTATCTCACCCCTCCACTTT CAYQTGGISPLHF
TRBJ1-6 15 . . TRBV5-8 TGTGCCAGCAGCTTGGCCGGGTCCTATAATTCACCCCTCCACTTT CASSLAGSYNSPLHF
TRBJ2-1 17 . TRBD2 TRBV6-4 TGTGCCAGCAGTGACTCGGCTAGCGGGGGATCCTACAATGAGCAGTTCTTC CASSDSASGGSYNEQFF
TRBJ1-4 17 . TRBD1 TRBV6-2/TRBV6-3 TGTGCCAGCAGTTACGGGACAGGGCAGGCAACTAATGAAAAACTGTTTTTT CASSYGTGQATNEKLFF
TRBJ2-2 16 once TRBD1 TRBV11-3 TGTGCCAGCAGCGTGAGGGACAGGGGGAACACCGGGGAGCTGTTTTTT CASSVRDRGNTGELFF
TRBJ1-3 15 . . TRBV2 TGTGCCAGCAGTTTACCGACAGTCTCTGGAAACACCATATATTTT CASSLPTVSGNTIYF
TRBJ2-4 15 . . TRBV2 TGTGCCAGTCAACCCGGGTCCCTAGCCAAAAACATTCAGTACTTC CASQPGSLAKNIQYF
TRBJ1-4 16 . . TRBV5-4 TGTGCCAGCAGCTTGGGGGTCGCATCAACTAATGAAAAACTGTTTTTT CASSLGVASTNEKLFF
TRBJ1-4 15 . TRBD1 TRBV3-1/TRBV3-2 TGTGCCAGCAGCCACAGGACAGGGCGATATGAAAAACTGTTTTTT CASSHRTGRYEKLFF
TRBJ1-2 11 . . TRBV2 TGTGCCAGCAGGCCCGAGTATGGCTACACCTTC CASRPEYGYTF
TRBJ1-1 14 . . TRBV7-9 TGTGCCAGCAGCTCCTGGACAGTGAACACTGAAGCTTTCTTT CASSSWTVNTEAFF
TRBJ1-2 15 . TRBD1 TRBV6-5 TGTGCCAGCAGATATCCGGGACAGGGTGACTATGGCTACACCTTC CASRYPGQGDYGYTF
TRBJ1-1 15 . . TRBV19 TGTGCCAGTAGTATCGACAGGCCCTTGAACACTGAAGCTTTCTTT CASSIDRPLNTEAFF
TRBJ1-1 15 once TRBD1 TRBV19 TGTGCCAGTAGTATAGCGGGACAGGGGGCTACTGAAGCTTTCTTT CASSIAGQGATEAFF